What follows are 22 T cell receptor beta chains derived from one specimen sequenced in a study of shared clonotypes between healthy human individuals. TCRdb keeps only in-frame clones here, not all; method: immunoSEQ multiplex PCR. The profile shows 400,000 to 550,000 clones, 79% of them singletons. Material for sequencing was PBMCs. All receptors come from a woman in her 40s in good health. Some clones in this sample may be carry-over from other donors' samples.

The chain couples TRBV7-2 to TRBJ2-3; the D is unclear. Trimming removed 2 bases at V and 5 bases at J, with 5 bases between. The CDR3 is made up of 12 amino acids. Germline loops: CDR1 SGHTA, CDR2 FQGNSA. CDR3: CASSLNRDTQYF. In DNA, the CDR3 is TGTGCCAGCAGCTTAAATAGAGATACGCAGTATTTT.

The V gene is TRBV5-1, the J gene TRBJ2-3, with 7 positions matching TRBD2. J lost 4 bases, V lost 4 bases, and 12 bases had no gene match. Germline V gene data show CDR1 as SGHRS and CDR2 as YFSETQ. The CDR3 runs 16 residues. CDR3 DNA sequence: TGCGCCAGCAGCCCAGAACTAGGGAGGGCCGCAGATACGCAGTATTTT. This codes for CASSPELGRAADTQYF.

Only one count was recorded for this clone. The rearrangement joins TRBV5-6 to TRBJ2-3; 10 bases fit TRBD1. The CDR3 runs 15 residues. Germline values: CDR1 SGHDT, CDR2 YYEEEE. V lost 4 bases, J lost 2 bases, and 4 bases stayed unmatched. CDR3 residues: CASSAGTGDTDTQYF. The CDR3 DNA follows: TGTGCCAGCAGCGCCGGGACAGGGGACACAGATACGCAGTATTTT. Complete variable domain (other parts from reference TRBV5-6 and TRBJ2-3): DAGVTQSPTHLIKTRGQQVTLRCSPKSGHDTVSWYQQALGQGPQFIFQYYEEEERQRGNFPDRFSGHQFPNYSSELNVNALLLGDSALYLCASSAGTGDTDTQYFGPGTRLTVL.

For this clone: Being one base from a much bigger clone, this may be a read error. The J gene is TRBJ2-1, the V gene TRBV9, with TRBD2 matching 8 bases. The junction had 1 base not matched to a gene; V was cut back by 0 bases and J by 2 bases. The CDR3 length is 15 residues. Germline V gene data show CDR1 as SGDLS and CDR2 as YYNGEE. The CDR3 sequence: CASSVAGGTYNEQFF. The CDR3 region has the DNA TGTGCCAGCAGCGTAGCGGGAGGGACCTACAATGAGCAGTTCTTC.

The chain links TRBV7-3 to TRBJ2-2; D not certain. With 1 base removed from V and 1 base from J, the gap between germline ends came to 7 bases. This CDR3 has 15 amino acids. Germline assignment: CDR1 SGHTA and CDR2 FQGTGA. The CDR3 sequence: CASSLRSGNTGELFF. CDR3 DNA: TGTGCCAGCAGCTTAAGATCCGGGAACACCGGGGAGCTGTTTTTT.

V and J are TRBV28 and TRBJ1-2; 12 bases fit TRBD1. The germline V gene has CDR1 MDHEN and CDR2 SYDVKM. The CDR3 covers 15 residues. J was trimmed by 5 bases and V by 7 bases; bases with no gene match: 8. The CDR3 sequence is CASTRDRGRGYGYTF. The CDR3, as DNA: TGTGCCAGCACCCGGGACAGGGGGCGTGGGTATGGCTACACCTTC.

This chain links TRBV10-3 with TRBJ2-2; D is uncertain. The CDR3 is made up of 13 amino acids. Germline V gives CDR1 ENHRY, CDR2 SYGVKD. Trimming removed 11 bases at V and 9 bases at J, with 19 bases between. CDR3 amino acids: CAAWPGRHRELFF. The CDR3 nucleotides are TGTGCCGCCTGGCCGGGCAGGCACAGGGAGCTGTTTTTT.

The chain uses TRBV5-1 and TRBJ1-2; 7 bases are a match to TRBD1. Germline V lookup: CDR1 SGHRS, CDR2 YFSETQ. After removal of 1 base from V and 6 bases from J, the junction contained 15 bases not matched to a gene. This CDR3 is 17 amino acids long. CDR3 in DNA: TGCGCCAGCAGCTTGTTTCTAGGACAGGCGGGGGCAGATGGCTACACCTTC. Residues: CASSLFLGQAGADGYTF.

About this clone: In the same sample, other DNA sequences code for this CDR3. The chain employs TRBV5-1 and TRBJ1-2, with D perhaps TRBD1 (5 bases). The V gene lost 1 base and the J gene lost 3 bases, with 7 bases spanning the gap. This CDR3 spans 13 amino acids. The germline gives CDR1 SGHRS, CDR2 YFSETQ. The CDR3 DNA reads as TGCGCCAGCAGCTTGCAGGGAGACTATGGCTACACCTTC. It specifies CASSLQGDYGYTF. Variable domain in full (rest from reference TRBV5-1 and TRBJ1-2): KAGVTQTPRYLIKTRGQQVTLSCSPISGHRSVSWYQQTPGQGLQFLFEYFSETQRNKGNFPGRFSGRQFSNSRSEMNVSTLELGDSALYLCASSLQGDYGYTFGSGTRLTVV.

The chain combines TRBV6-5 with TRBJ2-5, with no clear D. The CDR3 is 13 amino acids. The germline CDR1 and CDR2 sequences are MNHEY and SVGAGI. Trimming took off 5 bases at V and 2 bases at J, with 9 bases between the two ends. The CDR3 DNA reads as TGTGCCAGCAGTAGCAGGCCACAAGAGACCCAGTACTTC. Protein sequence: CASSSRPQETQYF.

The V call is TRBV19, the J call TRBJ2-4; 7 nucleotides line up with TRBD2. V shed 4 bases and J 0 bases; nucleotides not matched to a gene: 6. Germline CDR1 reads LNHDA; CDR2 reads SQIVND (reference sequence). The CDR3 loop spans 16 amino acids. CDR3 protein: CASSTTWGGAKNIQYF. In nucleotides, the CDR3 is TGTGCCAGTAGTACGACCTGGGGGGGAGCCAAAAACATTCAGTACTTC.

The J gene is TRBJ2-6, the V gene TRBV30; TRBD2 agrees at 8 bases. The CDR3 spans 18 residues. Looked up from germline, CDR1 is GTSNPN and CDR2 is SVGIG (reference sequence). V shed 4 bases, J shed 1 base, and the junction held 12 bases outside the gene matches. The CDR3: CAWMSPGLVYSGANVLTF. DNA of the CDR3: TGTGCCTGGATGTCCCCGGGACTAGTTTATTCTGGGGCCAACGTCCTGACTTTC. The variable domain in full, with the rest retrieved from reference TRBV30 and TRBJ2-6, is SQTIHQWPATLVQPVGSPLSLECTVEGTSNPNLYWYRQAAGRGLQLLFYSVGIGQISSEVPQNLSASRPQDRQFILSSKKLLLSDSGFYLCAWMSPGLVYSGANVLTFGAGSRLTVL.

The chain carries TRBV29-1 and TRBJ1-2; D not certain. The CDR3 consists of 15 residues. The V gene lost 0 bases and the J gene lost 4 bases, with 15 bases spanning the gap. Germline loops: CDR1 SQVTM, CDR2 ANQGSEA. The CDR3 nucleotides are TGCAGCGTTGAAGACTCTTCGGCCGGTACCTATGGCTACACCTTC. Its translation is CSVEDSSAGTYGYTF.

The chain uses TRBV5-1 and TRBJ2-1; TRBD1 aligns across 10 bases. This CDR3 has 15 amino acids. V lost 0 bases, J lost 9 bases, and 6 bases stayed unmatched. Germline CDR1 reads SGHRS; CDR2 reads YFSETQ. The CDR3 nucleotides read TGCGCCAGCAGCTTGGGACAGGGGGCACGTTTTGAGCAGTTCTTC. This gives the protein CASSLGQGARFEQFF.

This clone was seen repeatedly, ten times or more. The rearrangement links TRBV6-6 to TRBJ2-6; D gene ambiguous. CDR1 MNHNY and CDR2 SVGAGI come from the germline V gene (reference sequence). V shed 0 bases and J shed 2 bases, with 2 bases lying between them. This CDR3 contains 14 residues. The CDR3 protein is CASSYSTGANVLTF. In nucleotides, the CDR3 is TGTGCCAGCAGTTACTCGACTGGGGCCAACGTCCTGACTTTC.

This clone came up once. Relative to the germline gene, one junction end is altered; a read error may explain this. V is TRBV6-1 and J is TRBJ2-7, with TRBD2 matching 10 bases. Germline V gene data show CDR1 as MNHNS and CDR2 as SASEGT. CDR3 length: 17 amino acids. CDR3 DNA: TGTGCCATCAGTGAGCCAGCTAGCGGGAGAGCTTCCTACGAGCAGTACTTC. Translating it yields CAISEPASGRASYEQYF.

The genes are TRBV15 and TRBJ2-7; either TRBD1 or TRBD2 may supply D (7 bases each). The germline CDR1 and CDR2 sequences are LNHNV and YYDKDF (reference sequence). V was shortened by 0 bases and J by 2 bases, with 20 bases between the two germline ends. The CDR3 runs 18 residues. The CDR3 DNA sequence: TGTGCCACCAGCAGAGACCAGGGGGGGTCCTCCGTCACCTACGAGCAGTACTTC. Its protein is CATSRDQGGSSVTYEQYF.

The sample holds a few counts of this clone. A far larger clone is one base from this, pointing to a likely read error. The chain employs TRBV30 and TRBJ1-5; the D gene is possibly TRBD1 (6 bases). Germline V CDR1 and CDR2: GTSNPN, SVGIG (reference sequence). V was cut by 6 bases and J by 11 bases, with 20 bases left in between. The CDR3 covers 13 residues. CDR3 amino acids: CACEDSGWGAQHF. The CDR3 coding sequence is TGTGCCTGCGAGGACAGCGGGTGGGGAGCCCAGCATTTT.

The chain links TRBV5-4 to TRBJ2-7, with D unclear. Germline V gene lookup returns CDR1 SGHNT and CDR2 YYREEE (reference sequence). The germline V and J ends were trimmed by 0 bases and 3 bases, with 7 bases remaining between them. CDR3 length: 13 residues. CDR3 in amino acids: CASSLEPIYEQYF. The CDR3 coding sequence is TGTGCCAGCAGCTTGGAACCGATCTACGAGCAGTACTTC.

This clone was seen once. The rearrangement uses TRBV7-2 and TRBJ1-5; 7 bases map to TRBD1. The CDR3 length is 19 residues. Per germline, CDR1 SGHTA and CDR2 FQGNSA. J was trimmed by 3 bases and V by 2 bases; bases with no gene match: 16. Written as DNA, the CDR3 is TGTGCCAGCAGCTTAATAGGGACAGCTGGGCTTAATTACAATCAGCCCCAGCATTTT. Encoded protein: CASSLIGTAGLNYNQPQHF.

The chain joins TRBV7-8 to TRBJ2-2; no firm D call. V gave up 3 bases and J gave up 4 bases, with 9 bases separating them. Germline values: CDR1 SGHVS, CDR2 FQNEAQ. This CDR3 spans 14 amino acids. CDR3 DNA sequence: TGTGCCAGCAGCTTCGACGGATCCACCGGGGAGCTGTTTTTT. Translated, it gives CASSFDGSTGELFF.

This chain connects TRBV5-1 to TRBJ2-5, with D unresolved. The length of the CDR3 is 13 residues. Per germline, CDR1 SGHRS and CDR2 YFSETQ. Trimming removed 1 base at V and 1 base at J, with 5 bases between. CDR3: CASSLLPQETQYF. The CDR3 coding sequence is TGCGCCAGCAGCTTGCTCCCCCAAGAGACCCAGTACTTC.